Shown below are 18 T cell receptor beta chains from a single sample sequenced in a study of blood T cell repertoires in COVID-19. TCRdb keeps only in-frame clones here, not all; method: immunoSEQ multiplex PCR. Here the sample spans roughly 80,000 clones, almost 90% being singletons. Sequencing was carried out using peripheral blood. These receptors came from a woman older than 75 with acute or convalescent COVID-19.

This chain connects TRBV7-9 to TRBJ1-3; D remains unclear. The CDR3 totals 15 residues. Germline CDR1 and CDR2: SEHNR and FQNEAQ (reference sequence). V was clipped by 1 base and J by 3 bases, with 10 bases between them. CDR3 sequence (DNA): TGTGCCAGCAGCTTAGGAGGAGGTTTTGGAAACACCATATATTTT. It yields the protein CASSLGGGFGNTIYF.

This clone was counted once. This chain links TRBV19 with TRBJ1-3; tentatively, D is TRBD1 (5 bases). The CDR3 sequence is 16 residues long. V lost 4 bases and J 0 bases, leaving 13 bases between the germline ends. The germline CDR1 and CDR2 sequences are LNHDA and SQIVND (reference sequence). CDR3 residues: CASSKGRSHSGNTIYF. The CDR3 DNA is TGTGCCAGTAGTAAGGGGAGGAGCCACTCTGGAAACACCATATATTTT.

The gene calls are TRBV7-2 and TRBJ2-7; perhaps TRBD1 as D (5 bases). V was cut by 4 bases and J by 6 bases, with 7 bases left in between. This CDR3 has 11 amino acids. Germline V gene data show CDR1 as SGHTA and CDR2 as FQGNSA. The CDR3 here is CASSSGLEQYF. The CDR3 DNA reads TGTGCCAGCAGCTCAGGGCTCGAGCAGTACTTC.

The chain employs TRBV10-2 and TRBJ2-7, with 7 bases aligning to TRBD1. The CDR3 sequence is 13 residues long. V gave up 7 bases and J gave up 6 bases; unmatched junction bases: 9. Per germline, CDR1 WSHSY and CDR2 SAAADI. The DNA for the CDR3 is TGCGCCAGCACCGACAGGGTTCGAACCGAGCAGTACTTC. Protein: CASTDRVRTEQYF.

The J gene is TRBJ1-2, the V gene TRBV5-1, with D hard to call. This CDR3 has 14 amino acids. V dropped 4 bases and J dropped 4 bases, with 14 bases sitting between them. Germline CDR1 is SGHRS and CDR2 is YFSETQ. CDR3 sequence reads: CASSPSAGTYGYTF. The CDR3 DNA reads as TGCGCCAGCAGCCCGTCGGCGGGAACCTATGGCTACACCTTC.

The rearrangement uses TRBV21-1 and TRBJ2-7; the table gives TRBD1 as D, unverified against the DNA. TRBV21-1 is recorded as a pseudogene. This CDR3 has 16 residues. The CDR3 here is CASSVRRDTGSYEQYF. CDR3 DNA sequence: TGTGCCAGCAGCGTCCGCCGGGACACTGGCTCCTACGAGCAGTACTTC.

This chain uses TRBV2 with TRBJ1-5, with 8 bases identical to TRBD1. J gave up 11 bases and V 6 bases, and 3 bases lay outside the gene matches. The germline V gene has CDR1 SNHLY and CDR2 FYNNEI. The CDR3 contains 11 residues. The CDR3 reads CASRDREAQHF. As DNA, the CDR3 is TGTGCCAGCAGGGACAGGGAGGCCCAGCATTTT.

The genes are TRBV18 and TRBJ2-3; 13 nucleotides align to TRBD2. V gave up 3 bases and J gave up 4 bases; unmatched junction bases: 10. The germline gives CDR1 KGHSH, CDR2 LQKENI. The CDR3 runs to 18 residues. CDR3 nucleotide sequence: TGTGCCAGCTCACCTAGGCCCGGGACTAGCGGGATAGCAGATACGCAGTATTTT. As protein: CASSPRPGTSGIADTQYF.

The chain couples TRBV3-1 (or the pseudogene TRBV3-2) to TRBJ2-2, with TRBD1 as a possible D gene (5 bases). Per the germline V gene, CDR1 is LGHDT and CDR2 is YNNKEL (reference sequence). The V gene lost 1 base and the J gene lost 4 bases, with 10 bases spanning the gap. The length of the CDR3 is 15 residues. The CDR3 loop reads CASSQGAGITGELFF. CDR3 DNA sequence: TGTGCCAGCAGCCAAGGAGCAGGGATCACCGGGGAGCTGTTTTTT.

The V and J genes are TRBV11-1 and TRBJ1-1; 9 nucleotides match TRBD1. Germline V gene lookup returns CDR1 SGHAT and CDR2 FQDESV (reference sequence). After removal of 5 bases from V and 5 bases from J, the junction contained 9 bases not matched to a gene. This CDR3 is 15 amino acids long. The DNA of the CDR3 is TGTGCCAGCAGCCGCCAACAGGGGGCGAGGACTGAAGCTTTCTTT. The encoded protein is CASSRQQGARTEAFF.

This chain uses TRBV5-1 with TRBJ2-7; TRBD2 is a possible D gene (6 bases). Germline V gene lookup returns CDR1 SGHRS and CDR2 YFSETQ. CDR3 length equals 17 residues. Trimming pared 0 bases from V and 0 bases from J, leaving 16 bases between. CDR3 sequence: CASSLGGGARSSYEQYF. CDR3 bases: TGCGCCAGCAGCTTGGGGGGCGGGGCGCGGAGCTCCTACGAGCAGTACTTC.

The V call is TRBV5-1, the J call TRBJ1-1; D might be TRBD1 (5 bases). This CDR3 is built from 13 residues. CDR1 is SGHRS and CDR2 is YFSETQ in the germline V gene. V dropped 4 bases and J dropped 4 bases, with 11 bases sitting between them. CDR3 region: CASSERGSTEAFF. In DNA form, the CDR3 reads TGCGCCAGCAGCGAAAGGGGTTCCACTGAAGCTTTCTTT.

This chain links TRBV2 with TRBJ2-1, with a weak D call TRBD2 (5 bases). Germline loops: CDR1 SNHLY, CDR2 FYNNEI. The CDR3 covers 14 residues. Trimming took 3 bases from V and 8 from J, leaving 14 bases between them. CDR3 sequence reads: CASSERAAWDEQFF. The CDR3 DNA sequence: TGTGCCAGCAGTGAGAGGGCTGCCTGGGATGAGCAGTTCTTC.

The rearrangement links TRBV21-1 to TRBJ2-1; no check of the table's D call, TRBD2, against the DNA was made. TRBV21-1 is tagged as a pseudogene. The CDR3 contains 16 residues. The CDR3 sequence is CASSKAPGKKDNEQFF. DNA for the CDR3: TGTGCCAGCAGCAAAGCGCCGGGGAAAAAGGACAATGAGCAGTTCTTC.

A word on this clone: The same CDR3 is also encoded by other DNA sequences in this sample. The genes are TRBV5-1 and TRBJ1-1, with 7 nucleotides matching TRBD1. V gave up 0 bases and J gave up 2 bases; unmatched junction bases: 1. Germline assignment: CDR1 SGHRS and CDR2 YFSETQ. The CDR3 runs 14 residues. CDR3 nucleotide sequence: TGCGCCAGCAGCTTGGGGGACAGAAACACTGAAGCTTTCTTT. Protein sequence: CASSLGDRNTEAFF.

The gene calls are TRBV5-1 and TRBJ1-2, with TRBD1 identical over 7 bases. In germline, CDR1 is SGHRS, CDR2 YFSETQ. The CDR3 sequence is 15 residues long. V lost 3 bases to trimming and J lost 1 base; unmatched junction nucleotides: 6. CDR3: CASSSIGGFNYGYTF. The CDR3 region has the DNA TGCGCCAGCAGCTCAATAGGGGGCTTTAACTATGGCTACACCTTC.

This chain uses TRBV7-8 with TRBJ2-7; TRBD1 agrees at 9 bases. This CDR3 comprises 17 residues. The germline V gene has CDR1 SGHVS and CDR2 FQNEAQ. The V and J ends lost 4 bases and 0 bases, in that order; junction bases with no gene match: 10. The CDR3 is CASSSTSGTGSSYEQYF. The CDR3 nucleotides read TGTGCCAGCAGCTCGACATCCGGGACAGGGAGCTCCTACGAGCAGTACTTC.

This clone was counted between two and nine times. Within the sample, other DNA sequences also encode this same CDR3. The chain recombines TRBV5-1 with TRBJ2-2, with 8 bases lining up with TRBD1. Germline CDR1 is SGHRS and CDR2 is YFSETQ. This CDR3 contains 15 residues. V shed 0 bases, J shed 5 bases, and the junction held 3 bases outside the gene matches. The CDR3, as DNA: TGCGCCAGCAGCTTGGCGACAGGGGAGACCGGGGAGCTGTTTTTT. This sequence encodes CASSLATGETGELFF.